This T cell receptor (beta chain) was found in a study of T cell responses to AZD1222 COVID-19 vaccine. Study-wide results and caveats: All repertoire sampling was performed exclusively after the peak T cell response. It should be noted that donors were predominantly white British and more often female, and clonal diversity was possibly underestimated.

Per germline, CDR1 SGHTA and CDR2 FQGTGA. The CDR3 extends over 15 amino acids. Losses at the gene ends were 4 bases for V and 5 bases for J; bases not matched to a gene: 7. Comment on this clone: Its antigen is still unknown.

Data came from immunoSEQ multiplex PCR; TCRdb stores just in-frame clones and leaves some out. The profile shows under 130,000 clones, about 95% of them singletons. The rearrangement links TRBV7-3 to TRBJ2-1; 8 positions match TRBD1. Sequenced here: peripheral blood, sampled on day 0 of AZD1222 vaccination. The TCR was taken from an adult in good health. CDR3 coding DNA: TGTGCCAGCAGCTCCCCCGGGACAGGTGACAATGAGCAGTTCTTC. This translates into CASSSPGTGDNEQFF. Supplemented by reference TRBV7-3 and TRBJ2-1, the full variable domain reads GAGVSQTPSNKVTEKGKYVELRCDPISGHTALYWYRQSLGQGPEFLIYFQGTGAADDSGLPNDRFFAVRPEGSVSTLKIQRTERGDSAVYLCASSSPGTGDNEQFFGPGTRLTVL.